This paragraph reports one T cell receptor (beta chain). Which antigen it targets is not known. Base qualities are not at hand, and no much larger clone is one base apart. The donors belonged to the validation cohort of around 130 subjects, which was separate from the approximately 680-subject first cohort. Library preparation employed the immunoSEQ multiplex PCR assay. For the original study's pipeline: A statistical classification framework was built to diagnose cytomegalovirus status from the catalog of TCR beta chain sequences. Here the immuneACCESS table is served through TCRdb, limited to in-frame sequences with V and J called. Missing clones are a known gap in these copies; in checked studies unresolved V genes cover under half, and the rest lacks a known reason. From that table come the V and J calls and clone size; the DNA was used to work out D and trimming. The sample profile shows some 98,000 clones; about 83% of them were found once. 3.5% to 5% of the sample comes from the top ten.

The CDR3 runs 13 amino acids, cysteine and phenylalanine included. The retained sequence is limited to the CDR3, 39 bases, with the frame set at the first base. V gives up 3 bases and J gives up 4 bases, and the segment between their germline ends measures 7 bases. CDR1 and CDR2 are drawn from the germline V gene: SGHTA, FQGNSA. These data come from a study of cytomegalovirus exposure and HLA in healthy donors (dated by TCRdb to 2016 to 2017). About the study as a whole: According to a later analysis, the 120 or so validation repertoires were produced on the same platform as the approximately 690 repertoires of the first cohort. The study aimed to test whether cataloging public T cell receptors could reveal signatures of past pathogen exposure. Besides the first cohort of around 700 subjects, a separate validation cohort made up of 120 different subjects was used. To predict cytomegalovirus infection status, the study combined high-throughput TCR immunosequencing, statistical association of individual TCRs with disease status, and machine learning. The investigation overall reported the following: A later analysis found that TCRs clustered in the first cohort also tended to co-occur in the 95 to 150 validation repertoires, with approximately 95% of cluster scores above 0. In vitro tests confirmed that a few of the cytomegalovirus-associated TCR beta chains recognize cytomegalovirus antigens. It was suggested by the authors that the approach could potentially be generalized to other disease states and immunological phenotypes. In both the original and validation cohorts, the classifier was reported to diagnose cytomegalovirus status with high specificity and sensitivity. The study gave a list of around 170 TCR beta chains associated with cytomegalovirus. A later analysis lacked HLA typing for the validation cohort, so it scored co-occurrence in that cohort across all 120 or so repertoires. While some public TCRs were present in many individuals, most TCR sequences turned up only very rarely across donors.

The TCR sequence derives from a woman aged 30 to 39 in good health and CMV-seronegative. Here the chain combines TRBV7-2 and TRBJ1-3; TRBD1 could be the D gene, as 5 bases match. Sequenced input: PBMCs. The CDR3 region: CASSLAGGNTIYF. The nucleotide sequence is TGTGCCAGCAGCTTGGCAGGGGGAAACACCATATATTTT.